The clone carrying this TCR beta chain was detected only once. Its antigen is currently unknown. This entry belongs to a study of CD8+CD57+ T cells in acquired aplastic anemia. At the level of the study: The mean DNA yield obtained from sorted CD4+ and CD8+ cells came to about 3 ug. Findings and caveats of the study: No significant patient-versus-control difference appeared in CD8+ Simpson's diversity.

There are 17 residues in the CDR3. V was pared by 2 bases and J by 3 bases, with 20 bases between. Germline-derived CDR1 and CDR2 are SGHAT and FQDESV (reference sequence). Genomic DNA acted as the template from which TCR beta VDJ combination and CDR3 sequence profiling were carried out. One entry per CDR3 protein results from TCRdb running MiXCR on the reads. Of under 200,000 distinct CDR3 sequences listed, over 40% were seen once; the top ten hold around 2%. By flow cytometry, patients selected for sequencing had shown an expansion of CD8+CD57+ cells. Severe acquired aplastic anemia affected all patients. Among the patients, none had received any therapy at the time of blood sampling.

Sequences were obtained from sorted CD4+, CD8+, or CD8+CD57+ T cells (not recorded which) from PBMCs. V is TRBV11-1 and J is TRBJ2-7; D is unclear. The sequence was obtained from a human donor with aplastic anemia. The CDR3 region has the DNA TGTGCCAGCAGCTTACGCGCGGACGTATACCTCTACTACGAGCAGTACTTC. Its translation: CASSLRADVYLYYEQYF.